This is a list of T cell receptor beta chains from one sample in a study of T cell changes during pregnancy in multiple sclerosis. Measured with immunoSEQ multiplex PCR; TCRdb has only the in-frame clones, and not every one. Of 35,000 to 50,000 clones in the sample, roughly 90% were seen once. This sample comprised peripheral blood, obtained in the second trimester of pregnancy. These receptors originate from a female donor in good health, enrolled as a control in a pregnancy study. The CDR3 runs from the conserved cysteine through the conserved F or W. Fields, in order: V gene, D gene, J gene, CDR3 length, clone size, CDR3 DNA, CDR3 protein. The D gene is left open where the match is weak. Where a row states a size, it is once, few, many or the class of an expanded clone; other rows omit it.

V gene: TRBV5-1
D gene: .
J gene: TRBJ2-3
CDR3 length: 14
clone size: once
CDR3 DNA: TGCGCCAGCAGCTTGCAGGGGAGCACAGATACGCAGTATTTT
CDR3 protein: CASSLQGSTDTQYF

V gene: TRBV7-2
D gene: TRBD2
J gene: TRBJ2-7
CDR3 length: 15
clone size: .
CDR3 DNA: TGTGCCAGCAGCCCTTACAGCGGGGAAAGCTACGAGCAGTACTTC
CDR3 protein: CASSPYSGESYEQYF

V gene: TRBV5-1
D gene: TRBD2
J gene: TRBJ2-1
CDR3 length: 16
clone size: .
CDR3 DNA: TGCGCCAGCAGCTTGGACGGGGGGGGGCGAGTAAATGAGCAGTTCTTC
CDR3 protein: CASSLDGGGRVNEQFF

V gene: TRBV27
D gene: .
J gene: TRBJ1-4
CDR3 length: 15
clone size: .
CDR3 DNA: TGTGCCAGCAGTTATGGGGGAGGAACTTATGAAAAACTGTTTTTT
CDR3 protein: CASSYGGGTYEKLFF

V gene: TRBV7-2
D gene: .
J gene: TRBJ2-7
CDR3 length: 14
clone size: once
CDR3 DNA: TGTGCCAGCAGCGGGGGAGGGGGTCCCTACGAGCAGTACTTC
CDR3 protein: CASSGGGGPYEQYF

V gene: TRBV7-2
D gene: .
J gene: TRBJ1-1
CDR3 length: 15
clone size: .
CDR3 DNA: TGTGCCAGCAGCCACGGGGGGGTCCTGAACACTGAAGCTTTCTTT
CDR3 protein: CASSHGGVLNTEAFF

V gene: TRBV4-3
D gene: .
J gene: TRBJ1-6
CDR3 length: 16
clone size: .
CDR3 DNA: TGCGCCAGCAGCCGGGAGGGGTGGTCCTATAATTCACCCCTCCACTTT
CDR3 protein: CASSREGWSYNSPLHF

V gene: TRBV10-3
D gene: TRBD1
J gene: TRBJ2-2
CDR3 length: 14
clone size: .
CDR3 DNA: TGTGCCACAGGACAGGCCGAGAACACCGGGGAGCTGTTTTTT
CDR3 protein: CATGQAENTGELFF

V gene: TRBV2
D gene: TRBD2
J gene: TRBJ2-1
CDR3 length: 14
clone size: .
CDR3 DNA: TGTGCCAGCACGAAAGCGGGAGCGGGGAATGAGCAGTTCTTC
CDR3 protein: CASTKAGAGNEQFF

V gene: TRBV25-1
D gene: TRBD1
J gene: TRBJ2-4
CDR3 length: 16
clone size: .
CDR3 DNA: TGTGCCAGCAGTGCGACAGGGGCGCGATCCAAAAACATTCAGTACTTC
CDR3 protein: CASSATGARSKNIQYF

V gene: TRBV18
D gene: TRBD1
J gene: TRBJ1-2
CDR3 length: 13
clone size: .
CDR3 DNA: TGTGCCAGCTCACCGACAGGGAGTCTAGGCTACACCTTC
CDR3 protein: CASSPTGSLGYTF

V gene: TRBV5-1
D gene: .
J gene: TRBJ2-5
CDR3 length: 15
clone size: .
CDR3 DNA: TGCGCCAGCCAGAGGACTCCCGACACGAGGGAGACCCAGTACTTC
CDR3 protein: CASQRTPDTRETQYF

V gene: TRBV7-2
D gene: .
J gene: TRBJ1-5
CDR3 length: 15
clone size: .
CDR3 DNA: TGTGCCAGCAGCAGTCGGGCGGGGGCTGGCCAGCCCCAGCATTTT
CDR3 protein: CASSSRAGAGQPQHF

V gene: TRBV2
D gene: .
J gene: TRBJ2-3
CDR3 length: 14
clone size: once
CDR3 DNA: TGTGCCAGCAGGGAGAGGGAAGGGTCAGATACGCAGTATTTT
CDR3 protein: CASREREGSDTQYF

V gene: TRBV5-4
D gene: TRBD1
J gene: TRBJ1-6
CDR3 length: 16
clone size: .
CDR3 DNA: TGTGCCAGCAGCTTGGTAGGTCGGGACAGTAATTCACCCCTCCACTTT
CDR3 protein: CASSLVGRDSNSPLHF

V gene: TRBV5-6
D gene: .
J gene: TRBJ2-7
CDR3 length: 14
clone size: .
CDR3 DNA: TGTGCCAGCAGCCCCTGGCGGGGCTACTCCGAGCAGTACTTC
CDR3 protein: CASSPWRGYSEQYF

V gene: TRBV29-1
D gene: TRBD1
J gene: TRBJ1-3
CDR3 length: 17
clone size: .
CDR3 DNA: TGCAGCGTTGAAGCCCGGGACAGGGGTTTCTCTGGAAACACCATATATTTT
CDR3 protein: CSVEARDRGFSGNTIYF

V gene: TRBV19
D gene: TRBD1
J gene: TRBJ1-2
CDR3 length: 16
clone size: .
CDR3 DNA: TGTGCCAGTAGTATTCACCCCCAGGCAGGGGGCGATGGCTACACCTTC
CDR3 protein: CASSIHPQAGGDGYTF

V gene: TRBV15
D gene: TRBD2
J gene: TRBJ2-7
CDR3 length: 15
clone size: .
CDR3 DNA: TGTGCCACCAGCAGAGCCAGCGGGAGTCAGAACGAGCAGTACTTC
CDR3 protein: CATSRASGSQNEQYF

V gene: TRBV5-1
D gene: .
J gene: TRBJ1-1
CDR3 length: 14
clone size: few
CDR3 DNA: TGCGCCAGCAGCTTGGCAGGGGATTCCACTGAAGCTTTCTTT
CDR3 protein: CASSLAGDSTEAFF

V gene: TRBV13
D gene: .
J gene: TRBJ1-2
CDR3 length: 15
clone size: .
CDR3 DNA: TGTGCCAGCAGCTTAGGGGGAGGGTCGAACTATGGCTACACCTTC
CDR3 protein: CASSLGGGSNYGYTF

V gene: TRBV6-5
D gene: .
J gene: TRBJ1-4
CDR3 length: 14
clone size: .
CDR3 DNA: TGTGCCAGCAGACCCGGACAGACTAATGAAAAACTGTTTTTT
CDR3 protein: CASRPGQTNEKLFF

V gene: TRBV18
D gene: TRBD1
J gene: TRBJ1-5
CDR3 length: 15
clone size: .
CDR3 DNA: TGTGCCAGCTCTCCAGGACAGGCGGGCAATCAGCCCCAGCATTTT
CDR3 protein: CASSPGQAGNQPQHF

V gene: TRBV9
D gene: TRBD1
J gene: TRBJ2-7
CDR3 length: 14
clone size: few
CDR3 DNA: TGTGCCAGCAGCGCGGGACAGAACTCCTACGAGCAGTACTTC
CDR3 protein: CASSAGQNSYEQYF

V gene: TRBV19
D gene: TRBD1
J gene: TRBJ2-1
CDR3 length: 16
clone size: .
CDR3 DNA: TGTGCCAGTAGTTCGCCGGGACAGGGGAACTACAATGAGCAGTTCTTC
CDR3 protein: CASSSPGQGNYNEQFF

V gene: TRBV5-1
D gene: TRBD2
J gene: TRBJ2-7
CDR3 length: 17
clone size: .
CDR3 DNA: TGCGCCAGCAGCTTGGGGCCTAGCGGGAGTGCCTCCTACGAGCAGTACTTC
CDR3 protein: CASSLGPSGSASYEQYF

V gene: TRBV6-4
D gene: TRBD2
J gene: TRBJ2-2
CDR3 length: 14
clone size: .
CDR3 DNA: TGTGCCAGCAGTAGCGGGAGGGACACCGGGGAGCTGTTTTTT
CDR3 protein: CASSSGRDTGELFF

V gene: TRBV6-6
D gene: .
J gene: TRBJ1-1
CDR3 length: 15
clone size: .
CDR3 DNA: TGTGCCAGCAGCCGAGAAGGCAGGGGGAACACTGAAGCTTTCTTT
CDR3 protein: CASSREGRGNTEAFF

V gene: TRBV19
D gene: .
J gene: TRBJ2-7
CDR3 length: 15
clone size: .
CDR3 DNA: TGTGCCAGTAGTATAGTGGCGGGGCGGGACTACGAGCAGTACTTC
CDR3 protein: CASSIVAGRDYEQYF

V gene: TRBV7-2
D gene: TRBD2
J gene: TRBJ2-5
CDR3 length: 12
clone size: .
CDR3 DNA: TGTGCCAGCAGCTCGGGGGGGGAGACCCAGTACTTC
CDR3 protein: CASSSGGETQYF

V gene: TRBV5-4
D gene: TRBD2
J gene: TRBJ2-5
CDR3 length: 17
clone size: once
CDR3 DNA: TGTGCCAGCAGCTCCCGCGAAGGCGGGAGGTTACGAGAGACCCAGTACTTC
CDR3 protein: CASSSREGGRLRETQYF

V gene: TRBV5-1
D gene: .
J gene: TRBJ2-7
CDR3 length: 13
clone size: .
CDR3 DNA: TGCGCCAGCAGCCGGGGGAGACAATACGAGCAGTACTTC
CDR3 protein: CASSRGRQYEQYF

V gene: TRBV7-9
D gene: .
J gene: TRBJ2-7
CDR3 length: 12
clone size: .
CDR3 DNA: TGTGCCAGCAGCCGAGGTATTTACGAGCAGTACTTC
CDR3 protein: CASSRGIYEQYF

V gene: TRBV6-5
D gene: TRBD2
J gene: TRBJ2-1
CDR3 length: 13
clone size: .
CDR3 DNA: TGTGCCAGCGCTAGCGGGAACGCCCTTGAGCAGTTCTTC
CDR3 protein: CASASGNALEQFF

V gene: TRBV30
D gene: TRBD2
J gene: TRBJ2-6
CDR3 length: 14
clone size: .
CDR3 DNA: TGTGCCTGGAGGCGGGGGGGAGGGGCCAACGTCCTGACTTTC
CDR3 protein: CAWRRGGGANVLTF

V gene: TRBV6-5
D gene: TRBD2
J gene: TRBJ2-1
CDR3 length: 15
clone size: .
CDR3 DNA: TGTGCCAGCAGTTCTAGCGGGGGGGCCCGCAATGAGCAGTTCTTC
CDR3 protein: CASSSSGGARNEQFF

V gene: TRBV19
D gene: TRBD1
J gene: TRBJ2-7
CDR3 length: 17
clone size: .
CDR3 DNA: TGTGCCAGTAGTATCCCCACCGACAGGGAAGAGGCCTACGAGCAGTACTTC
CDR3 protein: CASSIPTDREEAYEQYF

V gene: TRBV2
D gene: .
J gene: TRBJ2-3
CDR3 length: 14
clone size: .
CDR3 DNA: TGTGCCAGCAGTGACAGATCTAGCACAGATACGCAGTATTTT
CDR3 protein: CASSDRSSTDTQYF

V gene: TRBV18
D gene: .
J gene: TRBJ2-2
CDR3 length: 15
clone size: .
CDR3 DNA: TGTGCCAGCTCACCAGGACAGCCCGGGACCGGGGAGCTGTTTTTT
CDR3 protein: CASSPGQPGTGELFF

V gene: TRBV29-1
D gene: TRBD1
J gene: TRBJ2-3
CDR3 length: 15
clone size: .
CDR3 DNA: TGCAGCGTCTACCGGGACAGGGGGTCGCCAGATACGCAGTATTTT
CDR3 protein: CSVYRDRGSPDTQYF

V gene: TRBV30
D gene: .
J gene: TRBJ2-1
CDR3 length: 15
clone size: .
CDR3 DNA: TGTGCCTGGACCCTCGGAGGCTACGAATACAATGAGCAGTTCTTC
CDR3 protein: CAWTLGGYEYNEQFF

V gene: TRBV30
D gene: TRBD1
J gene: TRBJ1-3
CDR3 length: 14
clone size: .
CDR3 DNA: TGTGCCTGGAGTGAAGGGGGCTATGGAAACACCATATATTTT
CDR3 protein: CAWSEGGYGNTIYF

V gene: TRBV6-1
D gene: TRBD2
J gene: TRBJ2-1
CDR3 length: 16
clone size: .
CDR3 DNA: TGTGCCAGCAGTGATTCCCTAGCGGCTACCTACAATGAGCAGTTCTTC
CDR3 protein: CASSDSLAATYNEQFF

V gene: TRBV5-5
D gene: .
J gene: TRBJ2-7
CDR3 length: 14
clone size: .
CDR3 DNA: TGTGCCAGCAGCCTCTTTGGTAGCCCCTACGAGCAGTACTTC
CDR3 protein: CASSLFGSPYEQYF